One and the same sample provided the 28 T cell receptor beta chains below, sequenced in a study of CD8 T cells in ankylosing spondylitis. TCRdb called the 5' RACE reads again in MiXCR, with one record for every CDR3 protein. Of about 240,000 distinct CDR3 sequences detected, approximately 9% appear once; the ten largest clones hold 6.8%. The sample consisted of blood, either unsorted or a sorted T cell fraction (not recorded which). The origin of the receptors is a male donor with ankylosing spondylitis or in good health (not recorded which).

This clonotype has ten or more counts. The V call is TRBV19, the J call TRBJ2-3, with D perhaps given as TRBD1 or TRBD2 (5 bases each). This CDR3 region has 13 residues. V lost 8 bases to trimming and J lost 0 bases, with 9 bases between them. The V gene's germline CDR1 is LNHDA and CDR2 SQIVND (reference sequence). CDR3 sequence: CASLGRSTDTQYF. CDR3 DNA: TGTGCCAGTTTGGGACGGAGCACAGATACGCAGTATTTT.

This clonotype was found many times. The V call is TRBV7-6, the J call TRBJ2-5, with D unresolved. V was clipped by 1 base and J by 2 bases, with 8 bases between them. The CDR3 contains 14 residues. Germline CDR1 reads SGHVS; CDR2 reads FNYEAQ. In nucleotides, the CDR3 is TGTGCCAGCAGCTTAGGTGGGATACAAGAGACCCAGTACTTC. It translates to CASSLGGIQETQYF.

This clonotype appeared many times. The rearrangement uses TRBV28 and TRBJ2-1; D call uncertain. This CDR3 is built from 13 residues. V was shortened by 2 bases and J by 12 bases, with 14 bases between the two germline ends. The germline CDR1 and CDR2 sequences are MDHEN and SYDVKM. The CDR3 region has the DNA TGTGCCAGCAGTTTAGGGAAAGGATTAGGGCAGTTCTTC. This sequence encodes CASSLGKGLGQFF.

This clonotype was recorded a few times. The chain joins TRBV7-2 to TRBJ2-1; D gene unclear. CDR1 and CDR2 (germline): SGHTA, FQGNSA. CDR3 length: 12 residues. V lost 6 bases and J lost 10, with 13 bases in between. CDR3 nucleotide sequence: TGTGCCAGCAGGGACCACCCCGCGGAGCAGTTCTTC. Translation: CASRDHPAEQFF.

This clonotype was recorded many times. The chain links TRBV12-3 or TRBV12-4 to TRBJ2-2, with D maybe TRBD1 (5 bases). The CDR3 covers 16 residues. V was clipped by 3 bases and J by 3 bases, with 14 bases between them. The DNA of the CDR3 is TGTGCCAGCAGTTTTTCGGTTAGCAGGGACACCGGGGAGCTGTTTTTT. It codes for CASSFSVSRDTGELFF.

This clonotype was seen many times. The chain joins TRBV5-1 to TRBJ1-2, with no clear D. The V and J ends lost 0 bases and 8 bases respectively, with 14 bases between them. CDR3 length equals 14 residues. Germline assignment: CDR1 SGHRS and CDR2 YFSETQ. CDR3: CASSLGWATTGYTF. The CDR3 DNA sequence: TGCGCCAGCAGCTTGGGGTGGGCCACCACCGGCTACACCTTC. The variable domain in full, with the rest retrieved from reference TRBV5-1 and TRBJ1-2, is KAGVTQTPRYLIKTRGQQVTLSCSPISGHRSVSWYQQTPGQGLQFLFEYFSETQRNKGNFPGRFSGRQFSNSRSEMNVSTLELGDSALYLCASSLGWATTGYTFGSGTRLTVV.

In regard to this clonotype: A much bigger clone sits one base away, suggesting this may be a read error. The gene calls are TRBV20-1 and TRBJ1-4; D might be TRBD1 (5 bases). CDR1 DFQATT and CDR2 SNEGSKA come from the germline V gene (reference sequence). The CDR3 has 13 residues. The V end was cut by 0 bases, the J end by 11 bases, with 13 bases between. The CDR3 here is CSAREAGRDKLFF. CDR3 bases: TGCAGTGCTAGAGAGGCAGGGCGAGATAAACTGTTTTTT.

The V and J genes are TRBV12-3 or TRBV12-4 and TRBJ2-7, with 8 bases identical to TRBD2. The CDR3 runs 14 residues. J was trimmed by 5 bases and V by 5 bases; bases with no gene match: 8. CDR3: CASSSWGLEDEQYF. The CDR3 nucleotides read TGTGCCAGCAGTAGTTGGGGACTAGAGGACGAGCAGTACTTC.

This clonotype was counted many times. The genes are TRBV20-1 and TRBJ2-7, with a tentative D call TRBD2 (6 bases). The CDR3 has 13 amino acids. Deletions cut 4 bases from V and 0 bases from J, with 10 bases between. CDR1 and CDR2 (germline): DFQATT, SNEGSKA (reference sequence). The CDR3 here is CSATGSLSYEQYF. The CDR3 DNA follows: TGCAGTGCTACCGGGAGCCTCTCCTACGAGCAGTACTTC.

This clonotype was counted at least ten times. J is TRBJ2-5 and V is TRBV29-1; no reliable D call. Germline assignment: CDR1 SQVTM and CDR2 ANQGSEA. The length of the CDR3 is 14 residues. Trimming left V 5 bases short and J 5 bases short, with 18 bases between. This CDR3 reads CSVFGVPGGETQYF. The CDR3 DNA reads TGCAGCGTTTTCGGAGTCCCCGGTGGGGAGACCCAGTACTTC.

This clonotype was recorded at least ten times. This chain connects TRBV9 to TRBJ2-5, with a possible D match to TRBD1 (6 bases). Trimming stripped 0 bases from V and 4 bases from J, with 16 bases between. This CDR3 has 16 amino acids. Germline V gene lookup returns CDR1 SGDLS and CDR2 YYNGEE. In nucleotides, the CDR3 is TGTGCCAGCAGCGTAGGAGTCGGGACAAAGGTAGAGACCCAGTACTTC. Protein: CASSVGVGTKVETQYF.

This clonotype was found many times. The chain joins TRBV25-1 to TRBJ1-4; D unclear. Trimming removed 2 bases at V and 8 bases at J, with 9 bases between. The CDR3 sequence is 13 residues long. Germline V gene lookup returns CDR1 MGHDK and CDR2 SYGVNS. The CDR3 DNA is TGTGCCAGCAGTGAAGATGGGATGGAAAAACTGTTTTTT. This sequence encodes CASSEDGMEKLFF.

In its sample, this clonotype was seen many times. The chain joins TRBV5-6 to TRBJ2-1; 8 positions agree with TRBD1. V was clipped by 4 bases and J by 9 bases; unmatched bases: 9. CDR3 length: 14 residues. Germline V gives CDR1 SGHDT, CDR2 YYEEEE. CDR3 protein: CASSSPTGVGEQFF. The DNA for the CDR3 is TGTGCCAGCAGCAGCCCGACAGGGGTAGGTGAGCAGTTCTTC. The variable domain in full, with the rest retrieved from reference TRBV5-6 and TRBJ2-1, is DAGVTQSPTHLIKTRGQQVTLRCSPKSGHDTVSWYQQALGQGPQFIFQYYEEEERQRGNFPDRFSGHQFPNYSSELNVNALLLGDSALYLCASSSPTGVGEQFFGPGTRLTVL.

This clonotype showed up many times. The chain couples TRBV20-1 to TRBJ1-2; 7 bases align to TRBD1. The V and J ends lost 6 bases and 2 bases, in that order; junction bases with no gene match: 3. The V gene's germline CDR1 is DFQATT and CDR2 SNEGSKA (reference sequence). The CDR3 extends over 12 amino acids. The CDR3 spells CSARGQNYGYTF. The DNA for the CDR3 is TGCAGTGCGAGGGGACAGAACTATGGCTACACCTTC.

This clonotype was picked up many times. The chain carries TRBV19 and TRBJ2-2, with D tentatively TRBD1 (5 bases). The V gene's germline CDR1 is LNHDA and CDR2 SQIVND (reference sequence). The ends were cut back, 3 bases at V and 3 bases at J, with 8 bases in the middle. CDR3 length equals 14 residues. DNA of the CDR3: TGTGCCAGTAGTATGGGGCCGTACACCGGGGAGCTGTTTTTT. Amino acid sequence: CASSMGPYTGELFF. Full variable domain (missing parts from reference TRBV19 and TRBJ2-2): DGGITQSPKYLFRKEGQNVTLSCEQNLNHDAMYWYRQDPGQGLRLIYYSQIVNDFQKGDIAEGYSVSREKKESFPLTVTSAQKNPTAFYLCASSMGPYTGELFFGEGSRLTVL.

This clonotype showed up many times. The chain couples TRBV7-2 to TRBJ1-1; a possible D gene is TRBD1 (5 bases). Germline V gene sequence: CDR1 SGHTA, CDR2 FQGNSA. The V end lost 4 bases, the J end lost 4 bases, and 10 bases lay between the germline ends. The CDR3 contains 13 residues. This CDR3 reads CASSSRGTTEAFF. In nucleotides, the CDR3 is TGTGCCAGCAGCTCTAGGGGTACCACTGAAGCTTTCTTT.

At least ten counts were recorded for this clonotype. The chain employs TRBV4-2 and TRBJ2-7, with unresolved D. Trimming removed 4 bases from V and 3 bases from J, with 13 bases in between. Germline V gene lookup returns CDR1 LGHNA and CDR2 YNFKEQ. CDR3 length: 14 residues. DNA of the CDR3: TGTGCCAGCAGCCCCCGGGCCTCCAGCTACGAGCAGTACTTC. It codes for CASSPRASSYEQYF.

This clonotype was observed a handful of times. The V call is TRBV5-4, the J call TRBJ1-1, with a possible D match to TRBD1 (6 bases). CDR1 and CDR2 from the germline V gene are SGHNT and YYREEE (reference sequence). Trimming pared 3 bases from V and 6 bases from J, leaving 18 bases between. The CDR3 runs 15 residues. The CDR3 spells CASSSPSGEGPEAFF. As DNA, the CDR3 is TGTGCCAGCAGCTCCCCATCAGGGGAAGGTCCTGAAGCTTTCTTT.

This clonotype was counted a single time. This may arise from a read error, as a much more abundant clone is one base away. The rearrangement uses TRBV12-3 or TRBV12-4 and TRBJ1-5; no firm D call. The CDR3 totals 13 residues. V was clipped by 3 bases and J by 7 bases, with 10 bases between them. CDR3 region: CASSLKSKQPQHF. CDR3 nucleotides: TGTGCCAGCAGTTTGAAGTCGAAACAGCCCCAGCATTTT.

This clonotype occurred many times. V is TRBV7-2 and J is TRBJ2-3; D not certain. The length of the CDR3 is 15 residues. Trimming left V 1 base short and J 5 bases short, with 13 bases between. CDR1 is SGHTA, CDR2 FQGNSA, per germline. CDR3 DNA sequence: TGTGCCAGCAGCTTAGTGATGGGAAACGGAGATACGCAGTATTTT. Translation: CASSLVMGNGDTQYF.

At least ten counts were recorded for this clonotype. V is TRBV10-3 and J is TRBJ1-5; D call uncertain. Trimming removed 10 bases at V and 4 bases at J, with 17 bases between. From germline, CDR1 is ENHRY and CDR2 SYGVKD. This CDR3 has 14 amino acids. CDR3 in DNA: TGTGCCACGACACCTGACATCTCAAATCAGCCCCAGCATTTT. Protein sequence: CATTPDISNQPQHF.

This clonotype was detected many times. The chain has TRBV15 and TRBJ2-2; the D is unclear. Trimming removed 3 bases at V and 3 bases at J, with 11 bases between. Germline loops: CDR1 LNHNV, CDR2 YYDKDF (reference sequence). The CDR3 sequence is 15 residues long. The CDR3 sequence: CATSSVRLDTGELFF. The CDR3 bases are TGTGCCACCAGCAGTGTAAGGTTAGACACCGGGGAGCTGTTTTTT. Full variable domain (remainder filled in from reference TRBV15 and TRBJ2-2): DAMVIQNPRYQVTQFGKPVTLSCSQTLNHNVMYWYQQKSSQAPKLLFHYYDKDFNNEADTPDNFQSRRPNTSFCFLDIRSPGLGDTAMYLCATSSVRLDTGELFFGEGSRLTVL.

The table lists this clonotype with many counts. This chain joins TRBV5-1 and TRBJ2-1, with D unresolved. The CDR3 consists of 14 residues. V was cut by 0 bases and J by 7 bases, with 11 bases left in between. Germline values: CDR1 SGHRS, CDR2 YFSETQ. The CDR3 coding sequence is TGCGCCAGCAGCTTGGGCCCCCAAGGAAATGAGCAGTTCTTC. Its protein product is CASSLGPQGNEQFF.

This clonotype was seen a few times. J is TRBJ2-5 and V is TRBV29-1, with D tentatively TRBD1 (6 bases). The CDR3 loop spans 13 amino acids. Germline V gene data show CDR1 as SQVTM and CDR2 as ANQGSEA. V gave up 2 bases and J gave up 5 bases, with 12 bases separating them. The CDR3 loop reads CSVETGTGETQYF. The CDR3 nucleotides read TGCAGCGTTGAAACAGGGACGGGCGAGACCCAGTACTTC. Supplemented by reference TRBV29-1 and TRBJ2-5, the full variable domain reads SAVISQKPSRDICQRGTSLTIQCQVDSQVTMMFWYRQQPGQSLTLIATANQGSEATYESGFVIDKFPISRPNLTFSTLTVSNMSPEDSSIYLCSVETGTGETQYFGPGTRLLVL.

This chain joins TRBV20-1 and TRBJ2-7, with TRBD2 matching over 7 bases. CDR1 is DFQATT and CDR2 is SNEGSKA in the germline V gene (reference sequence). With V trimmed by 6 bases and J by 3 bases, 14 bases remained unmatched. This CDR3 has 15 amino acids. CDR3 DNA sequence: TGCAGTGCGCGGGGGTTGGCTAGCGCCTACTACGAGCAGTACTTC. Amino acid sequence: CSARGLASAYYEQYF.

The chain has TRBV24-1 and TRBJ2-3; D remains unclear. CDR3 length equals 15 residues. Germline lookup yields CDR1 KGHDR and CDR2 SFDVKD. V lost 4 bases and J lost 2, with 12 bases in between. The CDR3 DNA reads as TGTGCCACCAGTGACGCCCACTTGTACACAGATACGCAGTATTTT. Translating gives CATSDAHLYTDTQYF.

The V call is TRBV7-2, the J call TRBJ1-6; 9 bases align to TRBD1. CDR1 and CDR2 (germline): SGHTA, FQGNSA. The V segment lost 5 bases and the J segment 8 bases; nucleotides outside the gene matches: 4. CDR3 length: 14 residues. CDR3 bases: TGTGCCAGCAGCCGGGACAGGGCCTATTCACCCCTCCACTTT. Translated, it gives CASSRDRAYSPLHF. The full variable domain, completed using reference TRBV7-2 and TRBJ1-6, is GAGVSQSPSNKVTEKGKDVELRCDPISGHTALYWYRQSLGQGLEFLIYFQGNSAPDKSGLPSDRFSAERTGGSVSTLTIQRTQQEDSAVYLCASSRDRAYSPLHFGNGTRLTVT.

A few counts support this clonotype. The chain uses TRBV7-6 and TRBJ2-2; D unresolved. The CDR3 loop spans 12 amino acids. CDR1 and CDR2 from the germline V gene are SGHVS and FNYEAQ. Trimming left V 6 bases short and J 0 bases short, with 2 bases between. CDR3 DNA sequence: TGTGCCAGCAGGTCGAACACCGGGGAGCTGTTTTTT. Translated, it gives CASRSNTGELFF.